Listed below are T cell receptor beta chains from one sample, sequenced in a study of shared clonotypes between healthy human individuals. TCRdb's table, derived via immunoSEQ multiplex PCR, lists solely in-frame clones and lacks some. The sample carries some 1,900,000 clones, about 95% recorded once. Sequenced input: naive CD8+ T cells sorted from blood. The source is a man aged 18 to 30 in good health. CDR3s include the opening cysteine and the closing phenylalanine or tryptophan. A D gene is named only where the DNA matches it firmly. Clone size appears in some rows only: once, few, many, or a class for an expanded clone.

v_gene	d_gene	abundance	j_gene	CDR3aa	CDR3nt
TRBV6-1	NA	NA	TRBJ1-1	CASSEWWDPTEAFF	TGTGCCAGCAGTGAATGGTGGGACCCTACTGAAGCTTTCTTT
TRBV10-2	NA	NA	TRBJ2-7	CALDSGDSPYEQYF	TGCGCCTTAGACTCTGGGGACTCCCCCTACGAGCAGTACTTC
TRBV4-1	TRBD2	once	TRBJ2-7	CASSPGGGTYEQYF	TGCGCCAGCAGCCCTGGGGGAGGGACCTACGAGCAGTACTTC
TRBV6-5	NA	NA	TRBJ1-2	CASSYVQGSNYGYTF	TGTGCCAGCAGTTACGTACAGGGCTCTAACTATGGCTACACCTTC
TRBV27	NA	NA	TRBJ2-7	CASSHDGGMEQYF	TGTGCCAGCAGCCACGACGGAGGGATGGAGCAGTACTTC
TRBV19	NA	NA	TRBJ1-5	CASRGWGLSPEPQHF	TGTGCCTCGCGGGGGTGGGGCCTAAGTCCCGAGCCCCAGCATTTT
TRBV4-1	NA	NA	TRBJ2-7	CASSQGGRYEQYF	TGCGCCAGCAGCCAGGGGGGAAGGTACGAGCAGTACTTC
TRBV5-5	NA	once	TRBJ2-7	CASSWSGYEQYF	TGTGCCAGCAGTTGGAGCGGCTACGAGCAGTACTTC
TRBV4-3	TRBD1	NA	TRBJ1-2	CASSQVWDSSNYGYTF	TGCGCCAGCAGCCAAGTGTGGGACAGCTCTAACTATGGCTACACCTTC
TRBV11-2	TRBD2	NA	TRBJ2-3	CASSLGVAGGADTQYF	TGTGCCAGCAGCTTAGGTGTGGCGGGAGGGGCAGATACGCAGTATTTT
TRBV7-6	NA	once	TRBJ2-1	CASSLVDLRRENYNEQFF	TGTGCCAGCAGCTTAGTTGATTTACGGCGGGAAAACTACAATGAGCAGTTCTTC
TRBV11-2	NA	NA	TRBJ1-6	CASSSNRAPYNSPLHF	TGTGCCAGCAGCTCAAACAGGGCTCCCTATAATTCACCCCTCCACTTT
TRBV6-6	NA	NA	TRBJ2-1	CASSSDSSYNEQFF	TGTGCCAGCAGCTCAGACAGTTCTTACAATGAGCAGTTCTTC
TRBV2	NA	few	TRBJ1-6	CASSEFSNSPLHF	TGTGCCAGCAGTGAATTCAGTAATTCACCCCTCCACTTT
TRBV5-4	NA	NA	TRBJ2-2	CASSWDGKAGELFF	TGTGCCAGCAGCTGGGACGGAAAGGCCGGGGAGCTGTTTTTT